These 30 T cell receptor beta chains originate from one sample sequenced in a study of breast tumors, draining lymph nodes, adjacent tissues. TCRdb itself ran the multiplex PCR reads through MiXCR, one entry per CDR3 protein. The sample holds 200,000 to 250,000 distinct CDR3 sequences, under 40% seen once. Axillary draining lymph nodes of breast cancer patients supplied the node samples. Sequencing was carried out using axillary lymph node tissue. The receptors shown here come from a female donor with breast cancer. Some clones in this sample may be carry-over from other donors' samples.

The rearrangement links TRBV20-1 to TRBJ2-6; 8 bases fit TRBD2. The trim removed 0 bases at V and 2 bases at J, leaving 9 bases unmatched. This CDR3 is 18 amino acids long. In germline, CDR1 is DFQATT, CDR2 SNEGSKA (reference sequence). The CDR3 loop reads CSARDQGSGTAGANVLTF. In DNA form, the CDR3 reads TGCAGTGCTAGAGATCAGGGTAGCGGGACCGCTGGGGCCAACGTCCTGACTTTC.

The chain couples TRBV18 to TRBJ2-3, with D perhaps given as TRBD1 or TRBD2 (5 bases each). Between the trimmed V and J ends, which lost 2 bases and 2 bases, there was a span of 8 bases. The CDR3 extends over 14 amino acids. CDR1 is KGHSH and CDR2 is LQKENI in the germline V gene. The CDR3 nucleotides read TGTGCCAGCTCACCAGGGGACCCCACAGATACGCAGTATTTT. Translated, it gives CASSPGDPTDTQYF.

Only one count was recorded for this clonotype. Relative to the germline gene, one junction end is altered; a read error may explain this. V usage is TRBV20-1 and J usage is TRBJ1-2; 11 nucleotides agree with TRBD1. This CDR3 region has 17 residues. Germline V gene data show CDR1 as DFQATT and CDR2 as SNEGSKA (reference sequence). The CDR3 protein is CSASYPDRGQASYGYTF. CDR3 DNA: TGCAGCGCTAGTTATCCGGACAGGGGGCAGGCTAGCTATGGCTACACCTTC.

The chain employs TRBV6-6 and TRBJ1-2, with TRBD1 matching 9 bases. The CDR3 has 16 amino acids. Germline CDR1 and CDR2: MNHNY and SVGAGI (reference sequence). J gave up 4 bases and V 6 bases, and 12 bases lay outside the gene matches. The CDR3 coding sequence is TGTGCCAGCAGGCCTACAGGGGGCCTCACTAGCTATGGCTACACCTTC. It yields the protein CASRPTGGLTSYGYTF.

This clonotype was found many times. The J gene is TRBJ2-1, the V gene TRBV27; D possibly corresponds to TRBD1 (6 bases). This CDR3 is 14 amino acids long. The germline CDR1 and CDR2 sequences are MNHEY and SMNVEV (reference sequence). V shed 5 bases and J shed 2 bases, with 10 bases lying between them. The CDR3 DNA follows: TGTGCCAGCAGTCTAGGGGGTCCCTACAATGAGCAGTTCTTC. This sequence encodes CASSLGGPYNEQFF.

This clonotype showed up just a few times. The rearrangement links TRBV6-2 or TRBV6-3 to TRBJ2-7; weak D call: TRBD2 (7 bases). V lost 4 bases, J lost 2 bases, and 12 bases lay in between. The CDR3 consists of 14 residues. Looked up from germline, CDR1 is MNHEY and CDR2 is SVGEGT. CDR3 loop: CASSLGGPTYEQYF. CDR3 nucleotide sequence: TGTGCCAGCAGTTTGGGGGGGCCCACCTACGAGCAGTACTTC.

This clonotype came up many times. The chain carries TRBV15 and TRBJ1-2; 9 bases agree with TRBD1. The germline CDR1 and CDR2 sequences are LNHNV and YYDKDF (reference sequence). V shed 5 bases and J 4 bases; nucleotides not matched to a gene: 8. CDR3 size: 15 residues. The CDR3, as DNA: TGTGCCACCAGCGGATGGACAGGGGAGAGCTATGGCTACACCTTC. The encoded protein is CATSGWTGESYGYTF.

This clonotype was seen ten or more times. This rearrangement joins TRBV19 to TRBJ2-1; possibly TRBD2 for D (5 bases). Trimming removed 4 bases from V and 0 bases from J, with 10 bases in between. Germline values: CDR1 LNHDA, CDR2 SQIVND (reference sequence). CDR3 length equals 15 residues. The CDR3 nucleotides read TGTGCCAGTAGTAGATTCCGGGGCTCCTACAATGAGCAGTTCTTC. Translating gives CASSRFRGSYNEQFF.

This clonotype was counted at least ten times. This rearrangement joins TRBV10-2 to TRBJ1-6; TRBD1 is a possible D gene (6 bases). The V end was cut by 2 bases, the J end by 10 bases, with 12 bases between. The germline V gene has CDR1 WSHSY and CDR2 SAAADI. The CDR3 covers 14 residues. This CDR3 reads CASSEGQGRSPLHF. CDR3 DNA sequence: TGCGCCAGCAGTGAGGGGCAGGGGCGGTCACCCCTCCACTTT.

This chain connects TRBV29-1 to TRBJ2-2; 8 bases fit TRBD1. The CDR3 is 12 amino acids. Trimming removed 7 bases from V and 7 bases from J; junction bases left unmatched: 5. CDR1 is SQVTM and CDR2 is ANQGSEA in the germline V gene. Here the CDR3 DNA reads TGCAGCGGACAGGGGCTCGTCGGGGAGCTGTTTTTT. It yields the protein CSGQGLVGELFF.

The V call is TRBV6-1, the J call TRBJ2-2; D is perhaps TRBD2 (6 bases). CDR3 length: 16 amino acids. Germline values: CDR1 MNHNS, CDR2 SASEGT. The germline V and J ends were trimmed by 7 bases and 1 base, with 16 bases remaining between them. The CDR3 loop is CASTRSGDLNTGELFF. Written as DNA, the CDR3 is TGTGCCAGCACCCGATCGGGGGACCTGAACACCGGGGAGCTGTTTTTT.

J is TRBJ2-1 and V is TRBV15; the match to TRBD1 covers 7 bases. The J segment lost 6 bases and the V segment lost 5 bases, leaving 7 bases of the junction unmatched. The CDR3 spans 14 residues. Looked up from germline, CDR1 is LNHNV and CDR2 is YYDKDF (reference sequence). CDR3 sequence reads: CATSGGTATNEQFF. The CDR3 nucleotides are TGTGCCACCAGCGGTGGGACAGCGACCAATGAGCAGTTCTTC.

Worth noting for this clonotype: Mismatch with germline at one junction end may stem from a read error. V and J are TRBV4-1 and TRBJ1-1, with TRBD1 identical over 7 bases. This CDR3 comprises 18 residues. Looked up from germline, CDR1 is MGHRA and CDR2 is YSYEKL. CDR3 region: CASSPLTGSGVGNTEAFF. The CDR3 bases are TGTGCCAGCAGCCCCCTGACAGGGTCAGGGGTTGGGAACACTGAAGCTTTCTTT.

In its sample, this clonotype was seen many times. The chain links TRBV4-1 to TRBJ2-7, with 8 nucleotides matching TRBD1. Germline V gene data show CDR1 as MGHRA and CDR2 as YSYEKL. This CDR3 has 16 amino acids. The V and J ends lost 1 base and 4 bases, in that order; junction bases with no gene match: 9. For the CDR3, the DNA is TGCGCCAGCAGCCAAGGATCGAGACAGGGGACATACGAGCAGTACTTC. It translates to CASSQGSRQGTYEQYF.

The CDR3 sequence: CAWSVRGGENYSYNEQFF. CDR3 bases: TGTGCCTGGAGTGTACGCGGGGGGGAAAATTACTCCTACAATGAGCAGTTCTTC. The J gene is TRBJ2-1, the V gene TRBV30; 9 positions agree with TRBD2. V shed 0 bases, J shed 0 bases, and the junction held 9 bases outside the gene matches. This CDR3 has 18 amino acids. Germline CDR1 GTSNPN, CDR2 SVGIG (reference sequence). The full variable domain, in which reference TRBV30 and TRBJ2-1 provide the parts outside the CDR3, is SQTIHQWPATLVQPVGSPLSLECTVEGTSNPNLYWYRQAAGRGLQLLFYSVGIGQISSEVPQNLSASRPQDRQFILSSKKLLLSDSGFYLCAWSVRGGENYSYNEQFFGPGTRLTVL.

The chain carries TRBV10-3 and TRBJ1-1; D is possibly TRBD1 (6 bases). Looked up from germline, CDR1 is ENHRY and CDR2 is SYGVKD. Trimming stripped 8 bases from V and 0 bases from J, with 22 bases between. This CDR3 has 17 amino acids. The CDR3, as DNA: TGTGCCATCCGAAGACAGGCTAGTTTGGACATGAACACTGAAGCTTTCTTT. Protein product: CAIRRQASLDMNTEAFF.

This clonotype was recorded many times. V usage is TRBV20-1 and J usage is TRBJ1-2; TRBD1 might be the D (6 bases). Germline CDR1 is DFQATT and CDR2 is SNEGSKA (reference sequence). Deletions cut 5 bases from V and 8 bases from J, with 9 bases between. The CDR3 extends over 10 amino acids. The CDR3 loop is CSAPGVGYTF. Here the CDR3 DNA reads TGCAGTGCTCCAGGGGTCGGCTACACCTTC.

This sequence joins TRBV20-1 and TRBJ1-6; no firm D call. CDR1 and CDR2 (germline): DFQATT, SNEGSKA (reference sequence). The CDR3 spans 14 residues. V was trimmed by 2 bases and J by 6 bases, leaving 11 bases between them. This CDR3 reads CSARQVIGNSPLHF. DNA of the CDR3: TGCAGTGCTAGACAAGTTATTGGTAATTCACCCCTCCACTTT.

The rearrangement uses TRBV5-6 and TRBJ2-7, with D hard to call. Trimming took off 0 bases at V and 5 bases at J, with 9 bases between the two ends. The CDR3 extends over 13 amino acids. Germline loops: CDR1 SGHDT, CDR2 YYEEEE. Here the CDR3 DNA reads TGTGCCAGCAGCTTGGGGGGTGCCCACGAGCAGTACTTC. It translates to CASSLGGAHEQYF.

This clonotype was picked up many times. J is TRBJ2-3 and V is TRBV9; 9 nucleotides agree with TRBD2. V trimming: 0 bases; J trimming: 3 bases; junction bases outside the gene matches: 5. The CDR3 extends over 16 amino acids. The germline gives CDR1 SGDLS, CDR2 YYNGEE. CDR3 bases: TGTGCCAGCAGCGTAGCCAGCGGGAGGCGTACAGATACGCAGTATTTT. Translation: CASSVASGRRTDTQYF.

This clonotype was recorded at least ten times. The chain is built from TRBV20-1 and TRBJ2-1, with unresolved D. Trimming took off 5 bases at V and 4 bases at J, with 21 bases between the two ends. Germline-derived CDR1 and CDR2 are DFQATT and SNEGSKA (reference sequence). The CDR3 is made up of 16 amino acids. CDR3 nucleotides: TGCAGTGCTGTAGAAGATAAACTTCCAGCTTACAATGAGCAGTTCTTC. This translates into CSAVEDKLPAYNEQFF.

This clonotype was seen at least ten times. The V gene is TRBV10-3, the J gene TRBJ1-3; D is perhaps TRBD1 (5 bases). The germline V gene has CDR1 ENHRY and CDR2 SYGVKD. Trimming removed 7 bases from V and 0 bases from J, with 10 bases in between. The CDR3 covers 14 residues. The CDR3 loop is CAIKDTTSGNTIYF. The CDR3 coding sequence is TGTGCCATCAAGGACACCACCTCTGGAAACACCATATATTTT.

This clonotype was observed many times. The chain has TRBV24-1 and TRBJ2-3; D tentatively reads TRBD1 or TRBD2 (5 bases each). The CDR3 contains 15 residues. Germline CDR1 is KGHDR and CDR2 is SFDVKD. V lost 4 bases to trimming and J lost 1 base, with 11 bases between them. The CDR3 is CATSDQRGGTDTQYF. CDR3 sequence (DNA): TGTGCCACCAGTGACCAGAGGGGCGGCACAGATACGCAGTATTTT.

This clonotype was picked up one time. This chain joins TRBV20-1 and TRBJ2-1, with TRBD2 matching 12 bases. CDR1 DFQATT and CDR2 SNEGSKA come from the germline V gene (reference sequence). There are 14 residues in the CDR3. Trimming cost V 5 bases and J 4 bases; bases outside gene matches: 3. The CDR3 DNA reads as TGCAGTGCTGCCGGGACTAGCGGGTACAATGAGCAGTTCTTC. Translated: CSAAGTSGYNEQFF.

In this sample, this clonotype turned up many times. The V gene is TRBV3-1, the J gene TRBJ1-4; TRBD1 might be the D (5 bases). The V gene's germline CDR1 is LGHDT and CDR2 YNNKEL (reference sequence). Trimming left V 0 bases short and J 10 bases short, with 18 bases between. The CDR3 runs to 16 residues. CDR3 DNA: TGTGCCAGCAGCCAAGAGGGTCAGGGAAGAGTTGGAAAACTGTTTTTT. Encoded protein: CASSQEGQGRVGKLFF.

This rearrangement joins TRBV20-1 to TRBJ2-7; TRBD2 agrees at 9 bases. Germline V CDR1 and CDR2: DFQATT, SNEGSKA (reference sequence). V lost 3 bases to trimming and J lost 8 bases; unmatched junction nucleotides: 8. The CDR3 is 13 amino acids. This CDR3 reads CSASGSGSSKQYF. The CDR3 coding sequence is TGCAGTGCTAGTGGTAGCGGGAGTTCGAAGCAGTACTTC.

The V call is TRBV5-4, the J call TRBJ2-6; D is undetermined. The CDR3 has 14 residues. Germline CDR1 SGHNT, CDR2 YYREEE (reference sequence). Trimming removed 8 bases from V and 2 bases from J, with 11 bases in between. This CDR3 is CARTQAPGANVLTF. For the CDR3, the DNA is TGTGCCAGGACCCAAGCGCCTGGGGCCAACGTCCTGACTTTC.

This clonotype was seen ten or more times. The chain links TRBV20-1 to TRBJ1-2, with D tentatively TRBD1 (6 bases). The CDR3 runs 14 residues. Looked up from germline, CDR1 is DFQATT and CDR2 is SNEGSKA (reference sequence). Between the trimmed V and J ends, which lost 4 bases and 4 bases, there was a span of 16 bases. CDR3 residues: CSATPRGRAYGYTF. The CDR3 coding sequence is TGCAGTGCTACCCCCCGGGGGCGGGCCTATGGCTACACCTTC.

Turning to this clonotype: A single base separates this from a much larger clone, so it may be a read error. This chain uses TRBV6-1 with TRBJ2-1; 8 bases map to TRBD1. The CDR3 covers 13 residues. J lost 10 bases, V lost 7 bases, and 9 bases had no gene match. Germline-derived CDR1 and CDR2 are MNHNS and SASEGT. CDR3 nucleotides: TGTGCCAGCACCATAGGACAGGGCTACGAGCAGTTCTTC. Translation: CASTIGQGYEQFF.

This clonotype was detected many times. The J gene is TRBJ2-2, the V gene TRBV19; possibly TRBD1 or TRBD2 for D (5 bases each). V lost 5 bases, J lost 4 bases, and 17 bases lay in between. The CDR3 totals 16 residues. Germline assignment: CDR1 LNHDA and CDR2 SQIVND (reference sequence). The CDR3 DNA reads as TGTGCCAGTAGTCCCAGGGACCCTCGGGGCACCGGGGAGCTGTTTTTT. Its translation: CASSPRDPRGTGELFF.